This TCR beta chain was found in a study of lymphopenia after photon versus proton radiotherapy. With respect to this clone: No antigen is known for it.

Sequencing used immunoSEQ multiplex PCR; TCRdb keeps in-frame clones, though not all of them. The repertoire holds around 63,000 clones, with approximately 84% as singletons. The CDR3 sequence is 16 residues long. Unmatched junction bases numbered 14, after V lost 3 bases and J lost 6 bases. Germline assignment: CDR1 MGHRA and CDR2 YSYEKL. General study findings and limits: Oligoclonal CD8+ Temra expansion after nadir drove photon patients' diversity drop. Post-nadir TCR diversity decline inversely tracked overall survival among those who died. Photon-treated patients lost naive T cells and TCR diversity; proton-treated stayed stable. Better survival with proton therapy was suggested as possible, not demonstrated.

The material sequenced was peripheral blood, taken from a patient treated with photon-based radiotherapy. The rearrangement uses TRBV4-1 and TRBJ2-7, with 7 nucleotides matching TRBD2. The receptor's source is a man aged 40-55 years with gastric cancer. The CDR3 nucleotides read TGCGCCAGCAGCCAGGATTTGGCCGGGGGGAACCGCGAGCAGTACTTC. Protein product: CASSQDLAGGNREQYF.